These 12 T cell receptor beta chains were all obtained from the same sample, sequenced in a study of glioma-infiltrating T cells after dendritic cell vaccination. TCRdb's copy holds only in-frame clones and misses some; the assay was immunoSEQ multiplex PCR. Seen here are about 32,000 clones, roughly 90% observed once, and the top ten hold under 2.5%. This material consisted of blood, taken before dendritic cell vaccination. The receptors here all came from a human donor with glioblastoma.

The chain joins TRBV29-1 to TRBJ2-3; TRBD2 agrees at 8 bases. The V gene end was trimmed by 5 bases and the J gene end by 1 base; junction bases not matched to a gene: 5. The CDR3 runs 14 residues. In germline, CDR1 is SQVTM, CDR2 ANQGSEA. The DNA of the CDR3 is TGCAGCGTTCAGCGGGGGTCGGGCACAGATACGCAGTATTTT. This sequence encodes CSVQRGSGTDTQYF.

This sequence joins TRBV4-1 and TRBJ1-3, with 9 nucleotides matching TRBD1. The CDR3 has 17 residues. Losses at the gene ends were 1 base for V and 4 bases for J; bases not matched to a gene: 8. Germline loops: CDR1 MGHRA, CDR2 YSYEKL. The CDR3 sequence is CASSQGPGTGSGNTIYF. The CDR3 coding sequence is TGCGCCAGCAGCCAAGGGCCCGGGACAGGGTCCGGAAACACCATATATTTT.

The V and J genes are TRBV19 and TRBJ2-6, with 7 positions matching TRBD1. Germline assignment: CDR1 LNHDA and CDR2 SQIVND (reference sequence). After removal of 5 bases from V and 1 base from J, the junction contained 8 bases not matched to a gene. This CDR3 is built from 17 residues. The DNA of the CDR3 is TGTGCCAGTAGTGCCAGGGGGACGAGGTCTGGGGCCAACGTCCTGACTTTC. As protein: CASSARGTRSGANVLTF.

The chain joins TRBV13 to TRBJ1-6; TRBD1 aligns across 9 bases. There are 16 residues in the CDR3. Germline V gene sequence: CDR1 PRHDT, CDR2 FYEKMQ (reference sequence). V lost 4 bases and J lost 7; bases outside the gene matches: 8. The chain's CDR3 is CASSYTLGTGNSPLHF. Here the CDR3 DNA reads TGTGCCAGCAGCTATACCCTCGGGACAGGGAATTCACCCCTCCACTTT.

The chain employs TRBV6-1 and TRBJ2-3, with 12 bases matching TRBD1. CDR1 is MNHNS, CDR2 SASEGT, per germline. V lost 3 bases, J lost 5 bases, and 6 bases stayed unmatched. CDR3 length: 16 residues. CDR3 residues: CASSEGTGGQLDTQYF. CDR3 in DNA: TGTGCCAGCAGTGAGGGGACAGGGGGCCAACTAGATACGCAGTATTTT.

The rearrangement links TRBV6-5 to TRBJ2-7; the match to TRBD2 covers 7 bases. From germline, CDR1 is MNHEY and CDR2 SVGAGI. V lost 6 bases to trimming and J lost 3 bases; unmatched junction nucleotides: 5. CDR3 length equals 13 residues. CDR3 loop: CASRAGLSYEQYF. The CDR3 DNA sequence: TGTGCCAGCAGAGCGGGACTCAGCTACGAGCAGTACTTC.

The chain is built from TRBV15 and TRBJ2-5; D is possibly TRBD1 (6 bases). V lost 0 bases, J lost 9 bases, and 17 bases lay in between. Germline CDR1 is LNHNV and CDR2 is YYDKDF (reference sequence). This CDR3 contains 15 residues. The CDR3 bases are TGTGCCACCAGCAGAGATCTCTGGGGGCCAGGGGCCCAGTACTTC. It codes for CATSRDLWGPGAQYF.

The chain links TRBV9 to TRBJ1-5, with TRBD1 as a possible D gene (6 bases). Trimming removed 4 bases at V and 4 bases at J, with 18 bases between. Per germline, CDR1 SGDLS and CDR2 YYNGEE. The CDR3 has 16 residues. The chain's CDR3 is CASSSPRTEANQPQHF. The DNA for the CDR3 is TGTGCCAGCAGCTCCCCCCGGACAGAGGCGAATCAGCCCCAGCATTTT.

The chain combines TRBV19 with TRBJ2-5, with no clear D. The CDR3 is made up of 13 amino acids. The V end was cut by 3 bases, the J end by 5 bases, with 10 bases between. Germline V gives CDR1 LNHDA, CDR2 SQIVND (reference sequence). The CDR3 bases are TGTGCCAGTAGTATTAATAGTGTGGAGACCCAGTACTTC. Translation: CASSINSVETQYF.

In its sample, this clone was seen a few times. CDR3: CASSQYRGGNQPQHF. Here the CDR3 DNA reads TGTGCCAGCAGCCAATACAGGGGGGGCAATCAGCCCCAGCATTTT. This rearrangement joins TRBV7-2 to TRBJ1-5; the match to TRBD1 covers 8 bases. Looked up from germline, CDR1 is SGHTA and CDR2 is FQGNSA. After removal of 5 bases from V and 2 bases from J, the junction contained 5 bases not matched to a gene. This CDR3 comprises 15 residues.

This chain links TRBV7-9 with TRBJ1-5; D is uncertain. The CDR3 extends over 15 amino acids. From germline, CDR1 is SEHNR and CDR2 FQNEAQ (reference sequence). Trimming took off 2 bases at V and 3 bases at J, with 11 bases between the two ends. CDR3 residues: CASSLSTLANQPQHF. CDR3 nucleotide sequence: TGTGCCAGCAGCTTATCCACGTTGGCCAATCAGCCCCAGCATTTT.

V is TRBV18 and J is TRBJ2-5; no firm D call. This CDR3 is 14 amino acids long. Germline-derived CDR1 and CDR2 are KGHSH and LQKENI. With 6 bases removed from V and 0 bases from J, the gap between germline ends came to 11 bases. The CDR3 bases are TGTGCCAGCTCCCTCACCCGGGACCAAGAGACCCAGTACTTC. It codes for CASSLTRDQETQYF.